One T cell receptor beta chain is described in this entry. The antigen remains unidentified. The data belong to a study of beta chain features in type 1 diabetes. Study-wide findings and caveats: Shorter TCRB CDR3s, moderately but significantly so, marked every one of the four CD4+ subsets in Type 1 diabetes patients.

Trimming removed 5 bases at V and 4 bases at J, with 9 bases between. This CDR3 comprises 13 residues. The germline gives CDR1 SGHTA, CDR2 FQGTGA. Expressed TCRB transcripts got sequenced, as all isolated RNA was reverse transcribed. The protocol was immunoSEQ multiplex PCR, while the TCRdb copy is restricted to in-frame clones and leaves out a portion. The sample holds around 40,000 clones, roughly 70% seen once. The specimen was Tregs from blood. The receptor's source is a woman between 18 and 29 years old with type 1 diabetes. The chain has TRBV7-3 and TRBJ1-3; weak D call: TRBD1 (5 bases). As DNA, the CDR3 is TGTGCCAGCAGCGCGGGGCCCGGAAACACCATATATTTT. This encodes CASSAGPGNTIYF.